This T cell receptor beta chain was recovered during a study of shared clonotypes between healthy human individuals. About the research overall: The composition of the donors was a couple of women and three men aged 18 to 49.

Unmatched junction bases numbered 8, after V lost 5 bases and J lost 4 bases. This CDR3 is 15 amino acids long. The V gene's germline CDR1 is MNHEY and CDR2 SMNVEV (reference sequence). Selected positively for CCR7 and CD45RO-negative, naive CD8 cells excluded terminally differentiated effector memory CD45RA+ cells. Whole-study results and caveats: Larger richness was generally estimated for naive than memory subsets. The four-donor shared clonotypes exceeded non-shared clonotypes in generation probability, with non-shared ones scoring lower.

This clone was detected once. Its antigen is not identified. The table came from immunoSEQ multiplex PCR; TCRdb's copy has only in-frame clones and leaves some out. The data contain approximately 720,000 clones, 92% of them singletons. The chain combines TRBV27 with TRBJ1-1; 9 bases fit TRBD1. The receptor comes from a man aged 25-45 years in good health. The sample taken for sequencing was naive CD8+ T cells sorted from blood. CDR3 amino acids: CASSPGTGSFTEAFF. The CDR3 nucleotides are TGTGCCAGCAGTCCCGGGACAGGGAGTTTCACTGAAGCTTTCTTT.